What follows are 21 T cell receptor beta chains derived from one specimen sequenced in a study of regulatory T cells in long-lasting Graves disease. Noted time point: persistent/refractory GD, antithyroid drugs over 5 years with positive TRAb. PBMC RNA was the source of the TCR library. CDR3 regions were amplified by Arm-PCR using iRepertoire HTBI primers to build TCR beta libraries. TCRdb redid the calling of the multiplex PCR reads with MiXCR, one entry per CDR3 protein. The sample includes some 420,000 distinct CDR3 sequences, 20% to 25% of them seen just once. The material was peripheral blood mononuclear cells (PBMCs), obtained when the disease was refractory, from a patient treated with antithyroid drugs. These receptor sequences come from a female donor with Graves disease.

This clonotype was picked up many times. The chain has TRBV2 and TRBJ1-5; the D gene is possibly TRBD1 (5 bases). There are 13 residues in the CDR3. The germline V gene encodes CDR1 SNHLY and CDR2 FYNNEI. The V end was cut by 3 bases, the J end by 10 bases, with 13 bases between. The CDR3 reads CASSETDIIPQHF. The CDR3 DNA reads as TGTGCCAGCAGTGAGACAGATATCATTCCCCAGCATTTT.

This clonotype was counted at least ten times. The rearrangement joins TRBV28 to TRBJ1-2, with 8 bases identical to TRBD1. Per the germline V gene, CDR1 is MDHEN and CDR2 is SYDVKM. CDR3 size: 15 residues. V lost 5 bases and J lost 0; bases outside the gene matches: 5. The CDR3 sequence: CASSRQGLANYGYTF. As DNA, the CDR3 is TGTGCCAGCAGTCGACAGGGGCTAGCTAACTATGGCTACACCTTC.

This clonotype was seen at least ten times. The gene calls are TRBV6-2 or TRBV6-3 and TRBJ1-5; 7 nucleotides agree with TRBD1. The CDR3 runs 13 residues. The V segment lost 4 bases and the J segment 5 bases; nucleotides outside the gene matches: 2. CDR1 is MNHEY and CDR2 is SVGEGT in the germline V gene. The CDR3 DNA is TGTGCCAGCAGTTTGACAGGGTATCAGCCCCAGCATTTT. As protein: CASSLTGYQPQHF.

This sequence joins TRBV28 and TRBJ1-5, with D unclear. There are 12 residues in the CDR3. V lost 4 bases and J lost 9, with 10 bases in between. Germline V lookup: CDR1 MDHEN, CDR2 SYDVKM. The CDR3 spells CASSSELRPQHF. CDR3 coding DNA: TGTGCCAGCAGTTCCGAACTTAGGCCCCAGCATTTT.

This clonotype was detected ten times or more. The chain combines TRBV12-3 or TRBV12-4 with TRBJ2-7; D possibly matches TRBD1 or TRBD2 (5 bases each). Trimming pared 3 bases from V and 2 bases from J, leaving 11 bases between. This CDR3 comprises 14 residues. CDR3 coding DNA: TGTGCCAGCAGTTTCGGGACCCTCGCCTACGAGCAGTACTTC. Translation gives CASSFGTLAYEQYF.

This clonotype was detected ten times or more. The J gene is TRBJ1-5, the V gene TRBV6-1, with D unclear. The CDR3 extends over 15 amino acids. Germline CDR1 and CDR2: MNHNS and SASEGT. V was cut by 6 bases and J by 3 bases, with 15 bases left in between. CDR3 loop: CASSTLGSNNQPQHF. The CDR3, as DNA: TGTGCCAGCAGCACTCTAGGCAGTAACAATCAGCCCCAGCATTTT.

This clonotype was found many times. The chain links TRBV28 to TRBJ2-2; the D gene is possibly TRBD1 (6 bases). V lost 2 bases to trimming and J lost 4 bases, with 11 bases between them. Germline CDR1 is MDHEN and CDR2 is SYDVKM. CDR3 length equals 15 residues. The CDR3 region has the DNA TGTGCCAGCAGTTTAAACAGGGTCACCACCGGGGAGCTGTTTTTT. Translated: CASSLNRVTTGELFF.

This chain uses TRBV28 with TRBJ1-1, with 10 bases identical to TRBD1. The CDR3 runs to 13 residues. Looked up from germline, CDR1 is MDHEN and CDR2 is SYDVKM. Trimming took 6 bases from V and 7 from J; bases not matched to a gene: 5. The CDR3 protein is CASSRQGAFEAFF. In DNA form, the CDR3 reads TGTGCCAGCAGCCGACAGGGGGCTTTTGAAGCTTTCTTT.

This chain joins TRBV29-1 and TRBJ2-1; no clear D gene. CDR3 size: 10 residues. Germline V gene lookup returns CDR1 SQVTM and CDR2 ANQGSEA. V dropped 7 bases and J dropped 9 bases, with 10 bases sitting between them. CDR3 DNA: TGCAGCGCTCAAGTCAGTGAGCAGTTCTTC. Its protein is CSAQVSEQFF.

Of note for this clonotype: At one of its ends the junction is not consistent with the germline gene, which may arise from a read error. This chain uses TRBV11-2 with TRBJ1-1; no clear D. Germline V CDR1 and CDR2: SGHAT, FQNNGV. The CDR3 extends over 13 amino acids. CDR3 DNA: TGTGTCAGCAGCTTTTGGGAGAACACTGAAGCTTTCTTT. Its protein is CVSSFWENTEAFF. The variable domain in full, completed from reference TRBV11-2 and TRBJ1-1, reads EAGVAQSPRYKIIEKRQSVAFWCNPISGHATLYWYQQILGQGPKLLIQFQNNGVVDDSQLPKDRFSAERLKGVDSTLKIQPAKLEDSAVYLCVSSFWENTEAFFGQGTRLTVV.

With respect to this clonotype: This clone may be a read error of a much larger clone one base away. The chain links TRBV12-3 or TRBV12-4 to TRBJ1-1; D unresolved. Trimming removed 7 bases from V and 1 base from J, with 10 bases in between. The CDR3 contains 13 residues. CDR3 amino acids: CASKVQQNTEAFF. The CDR3 coding sequence is TGTGCCAGCAAGGTACAGCAGAACACTGAAGCTTTCTTT.

This clonotype came up many times. This chain joins TRBV7-2 and TRBJ2-5; D is possibly TRBD1 or TRBD2 (5 bases each). Germline CDR1 and CDR2: SGHTA and FQGNSA. The CDR3 loop spans 15 amino acids. V lost 5 bases and J lost 1, with 14 bases in between. CDR3 nucleotide sequence: TGTGCCAGCAGCACCCAGGTGGGACCCCAAGAGACCCAGTACTTC. Residues: CASSTQVGPQETQYF.

In its sample, this clonotype was seen many times. CDR3 DNA sequence: TGTGCCAGCGAGGTGAGGAATCAGCCCCAGCATTTT. This codes for CASEVRNQPQHF. This chain connects TRBV28 to TRBJ1-5; D is undetermined. Trimming took 8 bases from V and 4 from J, leaving 9 bases between them. Germline CDR1 reads MDHEN; CDR2 reads SYDVKM. The CDR3 runs 12 residues.

The chain links TRBV11-2 to TRBJ2-1; 13 bases are shared with TRBD2. J lost 9 bases, V lost 4 bases, and 3 bases had no gene match. Germline V CDR1 and CDR2: SGHAT, FQNNGV. The CDR3 has 14 residues. For the CDR3, the DNA is TGTGCCAGCAGCTCAGGACTAGCGGGAGTTGAGCAGTTCTTC. Translating it yields CASSSGLAGVEQFF.

This clonotype came up many times. The chain has TRBV6-5 and TRBJ1-2; D call uncertain. Trimming cost V 0 bases and J 3 bases, with 11 bases left between them. Germline CDR1 and CDR2: MNHEY and SVGAGI. CDR3 length equals 15 residues. CDR3 nucleotide sequence: TGTGCCAGCAGTTACTCTTCAGGAGGCGACTATGGCTACACCTTC. Translating gives CASSYSSGGDYGYTF.

This clonotype was observed a few times. The rearrangement joins TRBV28 to TRBJ1-2; 7 bases match TRBD1. This CDR3 has 16 residues. The J segment lost 4 bases and the V segment lost 2 bases, leaving 10 bases of the junction unmatched. Germline CDR1 and CDR2: MDHEN and SYDVKM. The chain's CDR3 is CASSLVKVQGGYGYTF. Here the CDR3 DNA reads TGTGCCAGCAGTTTAGTCAAGGTCCAGGGGGGCTATGGCTACACCTTC.

The CDR3 loop is CATSGRSNTGELFF. Here the CDR3 DNA reads TGTGCCACCAGCGGGAGATCTAACACCGGGGAGCTGTTTTTT. The chain uses TRBV24-1 and TRBJ2-2, with TRBD2 as a possible D gene (6 bases). Germline values: CDR1 KGHDR, CDR2 SFDVKD. Trimming took off 7 bases at V and 2 bases at J, with 10 bases between the two ends. This CDR3 has 14 amino acids.

The table lists this clonotype with many counts. The chain recombines TRBV2 with TRBJ2-7; no firm D call. Per germline, CDR1 SNHLY and CDR2 FYNNEI. Between the trimmed V and J ends, which lost 8 bases and 3 bases, there was a span of 8 bases. This CDR3 contains 11 residues. CDR3 residues: CASCQNYEQYF. The CDR3, as DNA: TGTGCCAGCTGCCAAAACTACGAGCAGTACTTC.

This clonotype was recorded at least ten times. The V call is TRBV28, the J call TRBJ1-1; no firm D call. The CDR3 is 12 amino acids. Trimming took off 4 bases at V and 6 bases at J, with 9 bases between the two ends. From germline, CDR1 is MDHEN and CDR2 SYDVKM. As DNA, the CDR3 is TGTGCCAGCAGTTCCTCAGGCCCTGAAGCTTTCTTT. It yields the protein CASSSSGPEAFF.

V and J are TRBV28 and TRBJ2-4; 9 bases line up with TRBD1. The CDR3 spans 16 residues. V trimming: 6 bases; J trimming: 0 bases; junction bases outside the gene matches: 6. CDR1 MDHEN and CDR2 SYDVKM come from the germline V gene. Written as DNA, the CDR3 is TGTGCCAGCAGAACATGGGACAGGGTAGCCAAAAACATTCAGTACTTC. Its translation: CASRTWDRVAKNIQYF.

The sample holds a few counts of this clonotype. This may stem from a read error, because a much larger clone lies one nucleotide away. The CDR3 region has the DNA TGTGCCAGCAGTAACCAGGGGGCGATCGAGCAGTGCTTC. This sequence encodes CASSNQGAIEQCF. The V and J genes are TRBV2 and TRBJ2-7, with 8 bases fitting TRBD1. The germline V gene has CDR1 SNHLY and CDR2 FYNNEI. CDR3 size: 13 residues.